What follows are 25 T cell receptor beta chains derived from one specimen sequenced in a study of cytomegalovirus exposure and HLA in healthy donors. The protocol was immunoSEQ multiplex PCR, while the TCRdb copy is restricted to in-frame clones and leaves out a portion. Of about 130,000 clones listed, around 95% are singletons. What was sequenced was PBMCs. Source of these receptors: a man aged 18 to 35 in good health and CMV-seronegative.

This chain uses TRBV7-8 with TRBJ2-7; no definite D call. Germline V gene data show CDR1 as SGHVS and CDR2 as FQNEAQ. This CDR3 spans 15 amino acids. Trimming removed 4 bases from V and 3 bases from J, with 16 bases in between. CDR3 sequence: CASSSGDFFGYEQYF. The CDR3 DNA reads TGTGCCAGCAGCTCCGGAGACTTCTTTGGCTACGAGCAGTACTTC.

The chain joins TRBV4-3 to TRBJ1-3; D might be TRBD1 (6 bases). The CDR3 is made up of 15 amino acids. The V gene lost 4 bases and the J gene lost 3 bases, with 13 bases spanning the gap. Germline V CDR1 and CDR2: LGHNA, YSLEER. The CDR3 spells CASSRRGSGGNTIYF. In DNA form, the CDR3 reads TGCGCCAGCAGCCGTAGGGGGTCAGGTGGAAACACCATATATTTT.

The chain carries TRBV11-1 and TRBJ2-1, with 13 positions matching TRBD2. The CDR3 is made up of 15 amino acids. The germline V gene has CDR1 SGHAT and CDR2 FQDESV (reference sequence). The J segment lost 5 bases and the V segment lost 5 bases, leaving 3 bases of the junction unmatched. CDR3 in amino acids: CASSKGTSGNNEQFF. As DNA, the CDR3 is TGTGCCAGCAGCAAAGGGACTAGCGGGAACAATGAGCAGTTCTTC. The variable domain in full, with the rest retrieved from reference TRBV11-1 and TRBJ2-1, is EAEVAQSPRYKITEKSQAVAFWCDPISGHATLYWYRQILGQGPELLVQFQDESVVDDSQLPKDRFSAERLKGVDSTLKIQPAELGDSAMYLCASSKGTSGNNEQFFGPGTRLTVL.

The chain uses TRBV7-2 and TRBJ1-2, with TRBD1 as a possible D gene (5 bases). V was clipped by 5 bases and J by 4 bases, with 14 bases between them. Germline V gene sequence: CDR1 SGHTA, CDR2 FQGNSA. This CDR3 has 14 residues. CDR3 sequence (DNA): TGTGCCAGCAGCGCCTTTCAAGGGGTCTATGGCTACACCTTC. This gives the protein CASSAFQGVYGYTF.

The V gene is TRBV2, the J gene TRBJ1-1, with D unclear. Looked up from germline, CDR1 is SNHLY and CDR2 is FYNNEI. This CDR3 is built from 13 residues. With 3 bases removed from V and 4 bases from J, the gap between germline ends came to 9 bases. CDR3 nucleotides: TGTGCCAGCAGTGATGAGGCGGCCACTGAAGCTTTCTTT. As protein: CASSDEAATEAFF.

The chain recombines TRBV2 with TRBJ2-3; 9 bases align to TRBD2. Trimming removed 5 bases from V and 4 bases from J; junction bases left unmatched: 7. Germline lookup yields CDR1 SNHLY and CDR2 FYNNEI. This CDR3 region has 15 residues. CDR3 loop: CASSLAGGPPDTQYF. CDR3 coding DNA: TGTGCCAGCAGTCTTGCGGGAGGGCCGCCAGATACGCAGTATTTT.

The chain combines TRBV29-1 with TRBJ1-5; TRBD1 matches 8 bases. CDR1 and CDR2 from the germline V gene are SQVTM and ANQGSEA. The CDR3 covers 13 residues. J lost 9 bases, V lost 4 bases, and 8 bases had no gene match. The CDR3 region is CSVGGTGEWPQHF. As DNA, the CDR3 is TGCAGCGTTGGAGGGACAGGTGAATGGCCCCAGCATTTT.

The V call is TRBV19, the J call TRBJ2-2; 9 bases are a match to TRBD2. The ends lost 6 bases at V and 5 bases at J; junction bases unmatched: 10. CDR1 LNHDA and CDR2 SQIVND come from the germline V gene (reference sequence). The CDR3 runs to 16 residues. CDR3 in amino acids: CASRSPSGNITGELFF. CDR3 in DNA: TGTGCCAGTAGGTCTCCTAGCGGGAATATAACCGGGGAGCTGTTTTTT.

A word on this clone: Its ends do not fully match the called genes, so a read error is possible. The CDR3 is CASSPGQGAYGQYF. The CDR3, as DNA: TGTGCCAGCTCACCAGGGCAGGGGGCCTACGGGCAGTACTTC. The genes are TRBV18 and TRBJ2-7, with 8 bases matching TRBD1. This CDR3 region has 14 residues. Looked up from germline, CDR1 is KGHSH and CDR2 is LQKENI.

This chain joins TRBV7-2 and TRBJ2-3; TRBD2 matches 8 bases. J lost 0 bases, V lost 7 bases, and 3 bases had no gene match. This CDR3 is 14 amino acids long. CDR1 SGHTA and CDR2 FQGNSA come from the germline V gene. CDR3 loop: CASKLAESTDTQYF. The DNA for the CDR3 is TGTGCCAGCAAACTAGCGGAGAGCACAGATACGCAGTATTTT.

This clone appeared once. J is TRBJ1-5 and V is TRBV2, with 8 bases aligning to TRBD1. Trimming at V came to 3 bases and at J to 6 bases, leaving 4 bases not matched to a gene. The V gene's germline CDR1 is SNHLY and CDR2 FYNNEI. The CDR3 spans 14 residues. CDR3 coding DNA: TGTGCCAGCAGTGAGACAGGGGAGGTTCAGCCCCAGCATTTT. Protein product: CASSETGEVQPQHF.

CDR3 residues: CASSVKGANEKLFF. DNA for the CDR3: TGTGCCAGCAGCGTAAAGGGAGCTAATGAAAAACTGTTTTTT. The V gene is TRBV9, the J gene TRBJ1-4; no firm D call. This CDR3 comprises 14 residues. Germline CDR1 SGDLS, CDR2 YYNGEE. V shed 1 base and J shed 3 bases, with 7 bases lying between them.

This clone has just one count. The gene calls are TRBV7-2 and TRBJ2-1, with 7 nucleotides matching TRBD2. Germline assignment: CDR1 SGHTA and CDR2 FQGNSA. With V trimmed by 4 bases and J by 6 bases, 9 bases remained unmatched. CDR3 length equals 15 residues. The DNA of the CDR3 is TGTGCCAGCAGCTCCAGGACTAGTACAGGCAATGAGCAGTTCTTC. Encoded protein: CASSSRTSTGNEQFF.

The chain couples TRBV5-6 to TRBJ1-2; 7 nucleotides agree with TRBD1. CDR1 and CDR2 (germline): SGHDT, YYEEEE. V dropped 2 bases and J dropped 6; count of bases not matched to a gene: 10. This CDR3 comprises 15 residues. CDR3 amino acids: CASSFWTGERDGYTF. The CDR3 DNA follows: TGTGCCAGCAGCTTTTGGACAGGCGAGAGGGATGGCTACACCTTC.

This chain uses TRBV7-8 with TRBJ2-5; the match to TRBD2 covers 8 bases. This CDR3 is built from 15 residues. Germline CDR1 is SGHVS and CDR2 is FQNEAQ. V gave up 0 bases and J gave up 6 bases; unmatched junction bases: 6. The CDR3 reads CASSLARTSPKTQYF. The CDR3 DNA is TGTGCCAGCAGCTTAGCGCGGACTAGCCCAAAGACCCAGTACTTC.

This chain connects TRBV7-2 to TRBJ2-7; tentatively, D is TRBD1 (6 bases). Between the trimmed V and J ends, which lost 1 base and 3 bases, there was a span of 10 bases. Germline V CDR1 and CDR2: SGHTA, FQGNSA. The CDR3 totals 14 residues. In DNA form, the CDR3 reads TGTGCCAGCAGCTTAGTCCGGACAGACTACGAGCAGTACTTC. Its translation is CASSLVRTDYEQYF.

The chain has TRBV13 and TRBJ2-1; unclear D gene. The CDR3 sequence is 11 residues long. The V gene lost 4 bases and the J gene lost 6 bases, with 4 bases spanning the gap. Germline lookup yields CDR1 PRHDT and CDR2 FYEKMQ (reference sequence). The CDR3 region has the DNA TGTGCCAGCAGCTCCGGCAATGAGCAGTTCTTC. It is translated as CASSSGNEQFF.

The rearrangement links TRBV6-4 to TRBJ2-6; 15 bases line up with TRBD2. V lost 8 bases and J lost 2; bases outside the gene matches: 7. CDR1 is MRHNA and CDR2 is SNTAGT in the germline V gene. The CDR3 consists of 18 residues. Written as DNA, the CDR3 is TGTGCCAGCTGGACTAGCGGGAGGGCGGTTGCTGGGGCCAACGTCCTGACTTTC. Encoded protein: CASWTSGRAVAGANVLTF.

This sequence joins TRBV6-6 and TRBJ2-1; maybe TRBD1 (5 bases). The CDR3 loop spans 14 amino acids. Trimming removed 0 bases from V and 5 bases from J, with 8 bases in between. Germline V gene lookup returns CDR1 MNHNY and CDR2 SVGAGI (reference sequence). The CDR3 here is CASSYSAGNNEQFF. The CDR3 DNA reads TGTGCCAGCAGTTACTCGGCAGGGAACAATGAGCAGTTCTTC.

This sequence joins TRBV15 and TRBJ1-5, with a weak D call TRBD1 (5 bases). Trimming stripped 5 bases from V and 0 bases from J, with 11 bases between. Per the germline V gene, CDR1 is LNHNV and CDR2 is YYDKDF (reference sequence). The CDR3 contains 15 residues. CDR3 nucleotides: TGTGCCACCAGCGAAGGGACTGTTAGCAATCAGCCCCAGCATTTT. Its translation: CATSEGTVSNQPQHF.

The V and J genes are TRBV30 and TRBJ1-1; D not resolved. Germline CDR1 and CDR2: GTSNPN and SVGIG (reference sequence). Trimming removed 2 bases from V and 1 base from J, with 11 bases in between. This CDR3 comprises 14 residues. CDR3 DNA: TGTGCCTGGAGTCCCCGACACCAGAACACTGAAGCTTTCTTT. It encodes CAWSPRHQNTEAFF.

J is TRBJ1-1 and V is TRBV27, with TRBD1 identical over 8 bases. CDR1 is MNHEY, CDR2 SMNVEV, per germline (reference sequence). V shed 2 bases and J 1 base; nucleotides not matched to a gene: 12. The CDR3 totals 18 residues. The CDR3 region is CASSLLGTGHPRNTEAFF. In DNA, the CDR3 is TGTGCCAGCAGTTTACTCGGGACAGGTCACCCCCGGAACACTGAAGCTTTCTTT.

This sequence joins TRBV6-6 and TRBJ1-5; 8 positions match TRBD1. Germline-derived CDR1 and CDR2 are MNHNY and SVGAGI (reference sequence). Trimming removed 2 bases from V and 4 bases from J; junction bases left unmatched: 4. This CDR3 has 15 residues. The DNA for the CDR3 is TGTGCCAGCAGTTACCAGGGGGCACGTAATCAGCCCCAGCATTTT. It specifies CASSYQGARNQPQHF.

J is TRBJ2-2 and V is TRBV5-1, with 7 nucleotides matching TRBD2. The CDR3 spans 18 residues. Per germline, CDR1 SGHRS and CDR2 YFSETQ. The J segment lost 8 bases and the V segment lost 0 bases, leaving 16 bases of the junction unmatched. The CDR3 DNA reads as TGCGCCAGCAGCTTGGATGGGGGAGGGCCTCGAGTTCGAGGGGAGCTGTTTTTT. Translating gives CASSLDGGGPRVRGELFF.

This chain joins TRBV28 and TRBJ2-6; D is ambiguous. The germline CDR1 and CDR2 sequences are MDHEN and SYDVKM. The V end was cut by 8 bases, the J end by 0 bases, with 5 bases between. The CDR3 runs to 13 residues. The CDR3 DNA reads as TGTGCCAGCCTCTTCTCTGGGGCCAACGTCCTGACTTTC. Amino acids: CASLFSGANVLTF.